This TCR beta chain is from a study of blood T cell repertoires in COVID-19. Study at large: Sites in the United States, Italy and Spain provided acute and convalescent COVID-19 samples. The analysed material was cDNA or gDNA that came from T cells, B-cell-depleted T cells, or PBMCs.

Original methodology: From reference gene primer amplification, estimates of nucleated cell counts were derived. The assay was immunoSEQ multiplex PCR, and TCRdb's table has in-frame clones only and misses some. That table is the source of V, J and clone size, and D and trimming were worked out from the DNA. The table shows 25,000 to 35,000 clones, with around 89% occurring only once. The V segment lost 2 bases and the J segment 3 bases; nucleotides outside the gene matches: 6. The CDR3 runs 16 residues. Germline assignment: CDR1 MNHEY and CDR2 SMNVEV (reference sequence). The chain uses TRBV27 and TRBJ2-3; 9 positions match TRBD2. The sequence derives from a human donor in a cohort sampled during active COVID-19. The sequencing input was peripheral blood. This chain's CDR3 is CASSLQAGGGTDTQYF. CDR3 coding DNA: TGTGCCAGCAGTTTACAGGCGGGAGGGGGGACAGATACGCAGTATTTT.